The rows below give T cell receptor beta chains drawn from one sample of a study of OX40 agonist ivuxolimab in advanced cancers. The protocol was immunoSEQ multiplex PCR, while the TCRdb copy is restricted to in-frame clones and leaves out a portion. The sample contains 46,000 or so clones, around 89% of which appear only once. Sequencing was performed on CD4+ or CD8+ T cells sorted from blood, taken in a trial of the OX40 agonist ivuxolimab. The origin of the receptors is an adult with an advanced solid tumor such as melanoma, head and neck, liver or kidney cancer. The CDR3 runs from the conserved cysteine through the conserved F or W. The order of the fields is D gene, J gene, V gene, CDR3 protein. The D gene is left open where the match is weak.

>-|TRBJ2-1|TRBV7-6
CASSLDRSEQFF
>-|TRBJ2-1|TRBV18
CASSPNNEQFF
>TRBD1|TRBJ1-2|TRBV7-8
CASSLDDRAYGYTF
>TRBD1|TRBJ1-2|TRBV7-9
CASSQGTDSNGYTF
>-|TRBJ2-7|TRBV4-3
CASSARLGGYEQYF
>-|TRBJ2-7|TRBV27
CASSWTGRNTYEQYF
>-|TRBJ1-6|TRBV7-3
CASSRLKNSPLHF
>TRBD1|TRBJ1-5|TRBV19
CASSIGGTGFQPQHF
>TRBD1|TRBJ1-2|TRBV27
CASSLSPTGSYGYTF
>-|TRBJ2-2|TRBV4-3
CASSERESENTGELFF
>-|TRBJ1-3|TRBV5-5
CASSLEGDRNTIYF
>-|TRBJ1-2|TRBV4-1
CASSLLGTRGDGYTF
>-|TRBJ1-1|TRBV4-3
CASTPAPLPNTEAFF
>-|TRBJ1-5|TRBV6-1
CASSEALLLGNQPQHF
>-|TRBJ2-5|TRBV7-2
CASSLAWLQETQYF
>-|TRBJ1-2|TRBV6-6
CASSSFSERSEYGYTF
>-|TRBJ2-5|TRBV9
CASSVDGGAAHF
>-|TRBJ1-3|TRBV11-2
CASSLEVRFHPSGNTIYF
>-|TRBJ1-5|TRBV30
CAWSEGGVLKGQPQHF
>-|TRBJ2-6|TRBV14
CASSPRRGEGANVLTF
>TRBD1|TRBJ2-6|TRBV5-1
CASSLVGTGDSGANVLTF
>TRBD2|TRBJ2-7|TRBV15
CATSIPARLAVKRTHEQYF
>-|TRBJ1-2|TRBV7-3
CASSLRIDSTYGYTF
>-|TRBJ2-7|TRBV6-5
CASSYSPVWLKQYF
>-|TRBJ1-1|TRBV11-1
CASSGPDNLNTEAFF
>-|TRBJ2-3|TRBV29-1
CSACSWELGTDTQYF
>-|TRBJ2-4|TRBV4-1
CASSQAPAGLAKNIQYF
>-|TRBJ2-5|TRBV7-3
CASSLDETQYF
>TRBD2|TRBJ2-3|TRBV7-9
CASSLEGLAYTDTQYF
>-|TRBJ2-4|TRBV4-1
CASSQEISWGFKNIQYF
>-|TRBJ2-3|TRBV30
CASDYVTDTQYF
>TRBD1|TRBJ1-1|TRBV19
CASSPGQVGTEAFF
>TRBD2|TRBJ2-1|TRBV15
CATSRVGLAGVEQFF
>TRBD2|TRBJ2-7|TRBV15
CATSRDQAGAWGEQYF
>-|TRBJ2-7|TRBV19
CASSPSRGLYEQYF
>-|TRBJ2-2|TRBV6-5
CASTLNTGELFF
>TRBD1|TRBJ1-1|TRBV9
CASSVTGTGGYEAFF
>TRBD1|TRBJ1-5|TRBV27
CASSSQGAQPQHF
>-|TRBJ2-1|TRBV28
CASSSIRTVFVRYEQFF
>TRBD1|TRBJ2-2|TRBV11-2
CASSLVPRTGLNTGELFF
>-|TRBJ2-7|TRBV7-9
CASSLAVSVEQYF
>TRBD2|TRBJ2-7|TRBV15
CATSRDREGGYEQYF
>-|TRBJ2-3|TRBV9
CASSQHRVADTQYF
>TRBD2|TRBJ2-3|TRBV23-1
CARQGDSGKPDTQYF